The rows below give T cell receptor beta chains drawn from one sample of a study of cytomegalovirus exposure and HLA in healthy donors. The method was immunoSEQ multiplex PCR; TCRdb's version includes in-frame clones alone and lacks a portion of them. This sample carries about 120,000 clones, 75% to 80% of them seen once, and the ten largest clones take roughly 12%. Sequencing was done on a sample of PBMCs. All receptors derive from a middle-aged woman in good health and CMV-seropositive. The CDR3 runs from the conserved cysteine through the conserved F or W. The order of the fields is clone size, V gene, D gene, J gene, CDR3 protein, CDR3 DNA. D genes are given only for firm matches. The listing skips clone size in some rows; elsewhere it reads once, few, many or a size class.

>NA|TRBV5-4|TRBD2|TRBJ2-1
CASSQSPGTSGGEQFF
TGTGCCAGCAGCCAGTCCCCTGGGACTAGCGGGGGTGAGCAGTTCTTC
>NA|TRBV10-2|NA|TRBJ2-3
CASREGLLRVADTQYF
TGCGCCAGCAGAGAGGGACTCCTAAGGGTGGCAGATACGCAGTATTTT
>NA|TRBV5-1|TRBD2|TRBJ2-1
CASSLGLAAGASRNEQFF
TGCGCCAGCAGCTTGGGGCTAGCAGCGGGGGCCTCACGAAATGAGCAGTTCTTC
>NA|TRBV6-5|TRBD1|TRBJ1-2
CASTQSSGTAYGYTF
TGTGCCAGCACCCAATCCTCCGGGACAGCCTATGGCTACACCTTC
>NA|TRBV2|TRBD1|TRBJ1-2
CASSALDRGYGYTF
TGTGCCAGCAGTGCCTTGGACAGGGGCTATGGCTACACCTTC
>NA|TRBV5-1|TRBD1|TRBJ1-5
CASSGGTGDQPQHF
TGCGCCAGCAGCGGTGGGACAGGGGATCAGCCCCAGCATTTT
>NA|TRBV19|TRBD1|TRBJ2-2
CASSITGGTGELFF
TGTGCCAGTAGTATAACAGGGGGCACCGGGGAGCTGTTTTTT
>NA|TRBV7-9|NA|TRBJ1-4
CASSLDPVNNEKLFF
TGTGCCAGCAGCCTAGACCCGGTCAATAATGAAAAACTGTTTTTT
>once|TRBV6-6|TRBD1|TRBJ1-2
CASIQTGTGDGYTF
TGTGCCAGCATCCAAACCGGGACAGGGGATGGCTACACCTTC
>NA|TRBV11-2|NA|TRBJ2-7
CASSFSRGVYEQYF
TGTGCCAGCAGCTTTAGCAGGGGGGTCTACGAGCAGTACTTC
>NA|TRBV19|TRBD1|TRBJ1-2
CASSIMGQGYYGYTF
TGTGCCAGTAGTATAATGGGACAGGGGTACTATGGCTACACCTTC
>NA|TRBV6-4|NA|TRBJ1-2
CASSSTGNGYTF
TGTGCCAGCAGTTCAACAGGGAATGGCTACACCTTC
>once|TRBV6-6|NA|TRBJ1-1
CASSYLEAFF
TGTGCCAGCAGTTACCTTGAAGCTTTCTTT
>NA|TRBV15|NA|TRBJ2-7
CATSGRGPSYEQYF
TGTGCCACCAGCGGGCGGGGGCCCTCCTACGAGCAGTACTTC
>NA|TRBV10-3|TRBD2|TRBJ2-7
CAIRAGGSSYEQYF
TGTGCCATCCGAGCGGGGGGGAGCTCCTACGAGCAGTACTTC
>few|TRBV30|TRBD1|TRBJ2-5
CAWQTGTANQETQYF
TGTGCCTGGCAAACCGGGACAGCAAACCAAGAGACCCAGTACTTC
>once|TRBV28|NA|TRBJ1-2
CASSGSYYGYTF
TGTGCCAGCAGTGGGAGTTACTATGGCTACACCTTC
>NA|TRBV5-5|NA|TRBJ2-3
CASSRREGGATDTQYF
TGTGCCAGCAGCCGGAGGGAGGGGGGGGCCACAGATACGCAGTATTTT
>NA|TRBV2|NA|TRBJ1-5
CASTSELGNQPQHF
TGTGCCAGCACTTCTGAGCTGGGCAATCAGCCCCAGCATTTT
>NA|TRBV30|NA|TRBJ1-6
CAWNRAVGSPLHF
TGTGCCTGGAACAGGGCGGTAGGTTCACCCCTCCACTTT
>NA|TRBV6-1|NA|TRBJ1-2
CASKGDAGYGYTF
TGTGCCAGCAAAGGCGACGCGGGCTATGGCTACACCTTC
>once|TRBV7-2|TRBD1|TRBJ1-4
CASSVGPGGKEKLFF
TGTGCCAGCAGTGTAGGACCAGGGGGCAAGGAAAAACTGTTTTTT
>NA|TRBV9|NA|TRBJ2-5
CASRAGGETQYF
TGTGCCAGCAGGGCCGGAGGAGAGACCCAGTACTTC
>NA|TRBV5-6|TRBD1|TRBJ1-2
CASSRTGDHGYTF
TGTGCCAGCAGCCGGACAGGGGATCATGGCTACACCTTC
>NA|TRBV5-1|NA|TRBJ1-6
CASSLAIQGSSYNSPLHF
TGCGCCAGCAGCTTGGCCATACAGGGAAGCTCCTATAATTCACCCCTCCACTTT
>NA|TRBV28|NA|TRBJ2-7
CASSPLWRGKEQYF
TGTGCCAGCAGCCCACTATGGAGGGGTAAGGAGCAGTACTTC
>NA|TRBV29-1|TRBD1|TRBJ1-2
CSVTGTGGAEGYTF
TGCAGCGTTACCGGGACAGGGGGCGCGGAGGGCTACACCTTC
>NA|TRBV7-2|NA|TRBJ1-1
CASSADSGPGTEAFF
TGTGCCAGCAGCGCTGACTCCGGTCCGGGCACTGAAGCTTTCTTT
>NA|TRBV5-1|NA|TRBJ2-5
CASSFRDKQETQYF
TGCGCCAGCAGCTTCCGGGACAAACAAGAGACCCAGTACTTC
>once|TRBV19|TRBD1|TRBJ1-2
CASSRPLRTGHGYTF
TGTGCCAGTAGTCGGCCCCTTCGGACAGGGCATGGCTACACCTTC
>once|TRBV6-1|TRBD1|TRBJ1-2
CASSRIPGQNYGYTF
TGTGCCAGCAGCCGAATCCCGGGACAGAACTATGGCTACACCTTC
>NA|TRBV4-2|TRBD2|TRBJ2-1
CASSQVTSGLPDEQFF
TGTGCCAGCAGCCAAGTGACTAGCGGACTTCCCGATGAGCAGTTCTTC
>NA|TRBV5-1|NA|TRBJ2-7
CASSLARSYEQYF
TGCGCCAGCAGCTTGGCCCGTTCCTACGAGCAGTACTTC
>few|TRBV4-2|NA|TRBJ1-1
CASSQAPGGNTEAFF
TGTGCCAGCAGCCAAGCTCCGGGGGGGAACACTGAAGCTTTCTTT
>once|TRBV5-1|TRBD2|TRBJ2-3
CASSLRGGKDTQYF
TGCGCCAGCAGCTTACGGGGGGGCAAGGATACGCAGTATTTT
>NA|TRBV30|NA|TRBJ2-1
CAWGVHPGQFF
TGTGCCTGGGGCGTCCACCCGGGACAGTTCTTC
>NA|TRBV19|NA|TRBJ2-5
CASSTYPGSAETQYF
TGTGCCAGTAGTACCTACCCCGGCAGCGCCGAGACCCAGTACTTC
>NA|TRBV7-9|TRBD1|TRBJ2-7
CASRQTGGNIYEQYF
TGTGCCAGCAGGCAAACAGGGGGCAACATTTACGAGCAGTACTTC
>NA|TRBV10-3|TRBD1|TRBJ1-5
CAISEPGQGLDQPQHF
TGTGCCATCAGTGAACCGGGACAGGGGTTGGATCAGCCCCAGCATTTT
>NA|TRBV19|TRBD2|TRBJ2-5
CASSAGTSGNQETQYF
TGTGCCAGTAGTGCCGGGACTAGCGGAAACCAAGAGACCCAGTACTTC
>NA|TRBV4-1|TRBD1|TRBJ1-6
CASSLQTGFTSPLHF
TGCGCCAGCAGCCTCCAGACAGGGTTTACTTCACCCCTCCACTTT
>NA|TRBV28|TRBD1|TRBJ1-4
CASSYMGGTGVEKLFF
TGTGCCAGCAGCTATATGGGGGGGACAGGGGTAGAAAAACTGTTTTTT
>NA|TRBV7-6|TRBD1|TRBJ2-1
CASSTRDRGLSEQFF
TGTGCCAGCAGCACAAGGGACAGGGGGCTAAGTGAGCAGTTCTTC
>NA|TRBV19|TRBD2|TRBJ2-5
CASSMGRGVRETQYF
TGTGCCAGTAGTATGGGTCGGGGGGTAAGAGAGACCCAGTACTTC
>NA|TRBV5-1|TRBD1|TRBJ2-2
CASSLNTGGHNTGELFF
TGCGCCAGCAGCTTGAACACAGGGGGCCACAACACCGGGGAGCTGTTTTTT
>NA|TRBV6-1|TRBD2|TRBJ2-7
CASSEGEGYSYEQYF
TGTGCCAGCAGTGAGGGGGAGGGGTACTCCTACGAGCAGTACTTC
>once|TRBV6-1|NA|TRBJ1-5
CASSDTTGSSQPQHF
TGTGCCAGCAGTGACACGACAGGTTCTTCTCAGCCCCAGCATTTT
>NA|TRBV4-1|TRBD2|TRBJ2-5
CASSQAGAGGETQYF
TGCGCCAGCAGCCAAGCTGGTGCGGGGGGGGAGACCCAGTACTTC
>NA|TRBV6-5|NA|TRBJ2-7
CASSYSGGFVGYEQYF
TGTGCCAGCAGTTACTCAGGGGGATTTGTCGGGTACGAGCAGTACTTC
>NA|TRBV30|TRBD1|TRBJ1-6
CAWDRGNSPLHF
TGTGCCTGGGACAGGGGGAATTCACCCCTCCACTTT
>NA|TRBV5-1|NA|TRBJ2-3
CASRQGSTDTQYF
TGCGCCAGCAGACAGGGATCGACAGATACGCAGTATTTT
>NA|TRBV5-1|TRBD2|TRBJ2-5
CASRGDYSGETQYF
TGCGCCAGCAGGGGGGACTATTCGGGGGAGACCCAGTACTTC
>NA|TRBV18|NA|TRBJ1-1
CASSPRGLQGTEAFF
TGTGCCAGCTCACCGCGGGGGCTTCAGGGGACTGAAGCTTTCTTT
>NA|TRBV6-5|TRBD1|TRBJ2-7
CASRSGTGATYEQYF
TGTGCCAGCAGGTCCGGGACAGGGGCTACCTACGAGCAGTACTTC